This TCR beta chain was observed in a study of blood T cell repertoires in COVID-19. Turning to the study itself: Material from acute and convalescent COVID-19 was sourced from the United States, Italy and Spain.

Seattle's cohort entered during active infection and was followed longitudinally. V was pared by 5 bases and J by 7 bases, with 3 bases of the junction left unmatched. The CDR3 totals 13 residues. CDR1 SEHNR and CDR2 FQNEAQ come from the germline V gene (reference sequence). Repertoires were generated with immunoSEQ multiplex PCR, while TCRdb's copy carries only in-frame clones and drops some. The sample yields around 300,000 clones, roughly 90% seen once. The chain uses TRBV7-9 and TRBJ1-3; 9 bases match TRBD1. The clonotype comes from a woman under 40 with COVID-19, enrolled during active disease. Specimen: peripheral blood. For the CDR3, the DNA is TGTGCCAGCAGCCTTGGACAGGGGAACACCATATATTTT. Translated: CASSLGQGNTIYF.